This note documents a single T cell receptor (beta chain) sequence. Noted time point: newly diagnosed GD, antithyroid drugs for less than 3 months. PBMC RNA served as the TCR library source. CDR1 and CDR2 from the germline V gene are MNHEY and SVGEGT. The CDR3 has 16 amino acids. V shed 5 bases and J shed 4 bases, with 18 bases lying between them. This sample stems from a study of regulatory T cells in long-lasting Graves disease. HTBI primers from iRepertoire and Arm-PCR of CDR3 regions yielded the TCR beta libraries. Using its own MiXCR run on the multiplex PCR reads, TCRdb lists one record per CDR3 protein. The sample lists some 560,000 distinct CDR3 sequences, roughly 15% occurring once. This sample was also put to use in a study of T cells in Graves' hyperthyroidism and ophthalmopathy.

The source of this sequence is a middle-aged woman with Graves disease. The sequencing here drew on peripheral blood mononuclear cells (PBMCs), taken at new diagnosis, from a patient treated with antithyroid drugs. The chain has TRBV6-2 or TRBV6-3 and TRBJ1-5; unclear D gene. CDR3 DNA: TGTGCCAGCAGTGATCGGAATGGCAGCGCTAATCAGCCCCAGCATTTT. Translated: CASSDRNGSANQPQHF.